This T cell receptor (beta chain) stems from a study of beta chain features in type 1 diabetes. Overall study results and limits: Moderate yet significant TCRB CDR3 shortening was seen in Type 1 diabetes patients in all four CD4+ subsets. Junctions at VDJ sites from type 1 diabetes patients had fewer insertions and more deletions.

A few counts support this clone. What it recognizes is unknown. This specimen includes other DNA sequences encoding the same CDR3. Since all of the isolated RNA was reverse transcribed, expressed TCRB transcripts were what got sequenced. Repertoires were generated with immunoSEQ multiplex PCR, while TCRdb's copy carries only in-frame clones and drops some. The sample yields about 700,000 clones, roughly 12% seen once. V was pared by 0 bases and J by 3 bases, with 9 bases between. Germline CDR1 reads GTSNPN; CDR2 reads SVGIG (reference sequence). This CDR3 is built from 13 residues. This clonotype was obtained from a man aged 18 to 30 with type 1 diabetes. The chain combines TRBV30 with TRBJ2-7; tentatively, D is TRBD1 (6 bases). Sequenced: naive CD4+ T cells from blood. In nucleotides, the CDR3 is TGTGCCTGGAGTGTACAGGGTGACTACGAGCAGTACTTC. It specifies CAWSVQGDYEQYF. Based on the CDR3 plus reference TRBV30 and TRBJ2-7, the full variable domain is SQTIHQWPATLVQPVGSPLSLECTVEGTSNPNLYWYRQAAGRGLQLLFYSVGIGQISSEVPQNLSASRPQDRQFILSSKKLLLSDSGFYLCAWSVQGDYEQYFGPGTRLTVT.